Following are 18 T cell receptor beta chains from one sample sequenced in a study of blood T cell repertoires in COVID-19. Sequencing used immunoSEQ multiplex PCR; TCRdb keeps in-frame clones, though not all of them. The profile shows 140,000 to 150,000 clones, roughly 88% of them singletons. What was sequenced was PBMCs or T cells enriched from blood (not recorded which). These receptors all stem from a woman aged 25-40 years with acute COVID-19.

The gene calls are TRBV10-2 and TRBJ1-5; D ambiguous. Germline V gives CDR1 WSHSY, CDR2 SAAADI. Deletions cut 6 bases from V and 8 bases from J, with 14 bases between. There are 13 residues in the CDR3. In DNA, the CDR3 is TGCGCCAGCAGACAACAGTACTCTAAGCCCCAGCATTTT. Protein product: CASRQQYSKPQHF.

The chain employs TRBV29-1 and TRBJ1-4; 9 bases fit TRBD1. Germline CDR1 is SQVTM and CDR2 is ANQGSEA. The CDR3 loop spans 15 amino acids. Germline trimming cut 7 bases from V and 0 bases from J; bases unmatched to any gene: 6. The DNA of the CDR3 is TGCAGCGCTTCGACAGGGGGAACAACTAATGAAAAACTGTTTTTT. This gives the protein CSASTGGTTNEKLFF.

This clone was observed a single time. The chain carries TRBV5-5 and TRBJ1-1; 7 bases match TRBD1. The V gene's germline CDR1 is SGHKS and CDR2 YYEKEE (reference sequence). This CDR3 spans 16 amino acids. V gave up 1 base and J gave up 0 bases; unmatched junction bases: 6. For the CDR3, the DNA is TGTGCCAGCAGCTTGACAGGGGCGGTGATGAACACTGAAGCTTTCTTT. Residues: CASSLTGAVMNTEAFF.

The V and J genes are TRBV4-1 and TRBJ1-2, with unresolved D. The ends were cut back, 0 bases at V and 0 bases at J, with 11 bases in the middle. CDR1 and CDR2 (germline): MGHRA, YSYEKL. This CDR3 contains 16 residues. As DNA, the CDR3 is TGCGCCAGCAGCCAAGATGGTGTCAGGTCTAACTATGGCTACACCTTC. This sequence encodes CASSQDGVRSNYGYTF.

V gene TRBV5-1 combines with J gene TRBJ2-7; TRBD1 agrees at 7 bases. The CDR3 runs 13 residues. Germline-derived CDR1 and CDR2 are SGHRS and YFSETQ. With 4 bases clipped from V and 6 bases from J, the junction kept 7 bases outside the gene matches. The CDR3 loop reads CASSQGQPGEQYF. DNA for the CDR3: TGCGCCAGCAGCCAGGGACAGCCAGGCGAGCAGTACTTC.

This clone was seen just once. The V and J genes are TRBV24-1 and TRBJ2-5; 7 bases match TRBD1. Germline loops: CDR1 KGHDR, CDR2 SFDVKD. This CDR3 region has 14 residues. V lost 5 bases and J lost 2; bases outside the gene matches: 4. CDR3 bases: TGTGCCACCAGTGCCGGGACAGAGCAAGAGACCCAGTACTTC. It codes for CATSAGTEQETQYF.

This chain joins TRBV7-9 and TRBJ2-7, with 11 bases lining up with TRBD2. Germline-derived CDR1 and CDR2 are SEHNR and FQNEAQ (reference sequence). This CDR3 has 16 amino acids. The V and J ends lost 0 bases and 3 bases, in that order; junction bases with no gene match: 4. This chain's CDR3 is CASSLAASGGHYEQYF. CDR3 DNA: TGTGCCAGCAGCTTAGCTGCTAGCGGGGGGCACTACGAGCAGTACTTC.

The chain combines TRBV6-5 with TRBJ1-2; tentative D call: TRBD1 (5 bases). Germline CDR1 and CDR2: MNHEY and SVGAGI. The CDR3 is 13 residues long. V was clipped by 8 bases and J by 8 bases, with 18 bases between them. DNA of the CDR3: TGTGCCAGCCATCAGGGCGCCGGGGGAGGCTACACCTTC. This codes for CASHQGAGGGYTF.

The rearrangement uses TRBV10-3 and TRBJ1-6; no definite D call. Trimming removed 0 bases at V and 10 bases at J, with 13 bases between. This CDR3 is built from 15 residues. Germline V lookup: CDR1 ENHRY, CDR2 SYGVKD. CDR3 nucleotides: TGTGCCATCAGTGAGTCCAATCTAGGCTCGTCACCCCTCCACTTT. Its protein is CAISESNLGSSPLHF.

The chain combines TRBV3-1 (or the pseudogene TRBV3-2) with TRBJ1-5; 7 nucleotides agree with TRBD1. The CDR3 is made up of 15 amino acids. In germline, CDR1 is LGHDT, CDR2 YNNKEL (reference sequence). V lost 5 bases to trimming and J lost 8 bases; unmatched junction nucleotides: 12. CDR3 protein: CASSGGQYGLEPQHF. The CDR3 coding sequence is TGTGCCAGCAGCGGGGGACAGTACGGTTTGGAGCCCCAGCATTTT.

The V and J genes are TRBV29-1 and TRBJ1-3; possible D gene TRBD1, 5 bases. This CDR3 is 13 amino acids long. Trimming shortened V by 6 bases and J by 4 bases, and 13 bases separated the two germline ends. Germline assignment: CDR1 SQVTM and CDR2 ANQGSEA. The CDR3 sequence is CSVAGQLGNTIYF. The CDR3 DNA is TGCAGCGTCGCTGGACAACTGGGAAACACCATATATTTT.

The chain links TRBV5-1 to TRBJ2-5; 10 bases line up with TRBD1. Germline loops: CDR1 SGHRS, CDR2 YFSETQ. The CDR3 spans 16 residues. V was clipped by 1 base and J by 3 bases; unmatched bases: 6. This CDR3 is CASSLWMGTGEETQYF. CDR3 nucleotide sequence: TGCGCCAGCAGCTTGTGGATGGGGACAGGGGAAGAGACCCAGTACTTC. The full variable domain, rest sourced from reference TRBV5-1 and TRBJ2-5, is KAGVTQTPRYLIKTRGQQVTLSCSPISGHRSVSWYQQTPGQGLQFLFEYFSETQRNKGNFPGRFSGRQFSNSRSEMNVSTLELGDSALYLCASSLWMGTGEETQYFGPGTRLLVL.

This clone has a handful of counts. DNA for the CDR3: TGTGCCACTAATGGGCAGATGGGGCAGTTCTTC. It encodes CATNGQMGQFF. The chain combines TRBV24-1 with TRBJ2-1; D is unclear. This CDR3 is built from 11 residues. Germline V lookup: CDR1 KGHDR, CDR2 SFDVKD. V gave up 10 bases and J gave up 12 bases, with 15 bases separating them.

The V call is TRBV13, the J call TRBJ1-6; D gene ambiguous. Per germline, CDR1 PRHDT and CDR2 FYEKMQ (reference sequence). Trimming removed 7 bases from V and 4 bases from J, with 17 bases in between. The CDR3 has 16 residues. The chain's CDR3 is CASTYWSGSYNSPLHF. Here the CDR3 DNA reads TGTGCCAGCACCTATTGGTCCGGGAGTTATAATTCACCCCTCCACTTT.

The CDR3 bases are TGTGCCAGTAGTATAAACGGCCCGGGGGTAGAGACCCAGTACTTC. Residues: CASSINGPGVETQYF. The gene calls are TRBV19 and TRBJ2-5; maybe TRBD2 (6 bases). V was clipped by 2 bases and J by 4 bases, with 14 bases between them. The CDR3 runs 15 residues. Germline V gene sequence: CDR1 LNHDA, CDR2 SQIVND (reference sequence). Drawing the rest from reference TRBV19 and TRBJ2-5, the complete variable domain is DGGITQSPKYLFRKEGQNVTLSCEQNLNHDAMYWYRQDPGQGLRLIYYSQIVNDFQKGDIAEGYSVSREKKESFPLTVTSAQKNPTAFYLCASSINGPGVETQYFGPGTRLLVL.

The V gene is TRBV27, the J gene TRBJ2-7, with a tentative D call TRBD1 (6 bases). Germline CDR1 is MNHEY and CDR2 is SMNVEV (reference sequence). V was shortened by 2 bases and J by 5 bases, with 10 bases between the two germline ends. This CDR3 is built from 13 residues. CDR3 sequence (DNA): TGTGCCAGCAGTTTAGGCAGGGGCCACGAGCAGTACTTC. Encoded protein: CASSLGRGHEQYF.

The gene calls are TRBV2 and TRBJ2-3; 12 nucleotides align to TRBD1. This CDR3 spans 16 amino acids. V shed 7 bases and J 11 bases; nucleotides not matched to a gene: 16. Germline V gene data show CDR1 as SNHLY and CDR2 as FYNNEI. The CDR3 sequence: CASTTLPGQGAIGQYF. The DNA for the CDR3 is TGTGCCAGCACGACCCTCCCGGGACAGGGGGCTATCGGGCAGTATTTT.

The rearrangement uses TRBV28 and TRBJ1-4; no firm D call. The V end was cut by 2 bases, the J end by 4 bases, with 8 bases between. Germline-derived CDR1 and CDR2 are MDHEN and SYDVKM. CDR3 length: 14 residues. The CDR3 is CASSLQQHNEKLFF. The CDR3 nucleotides read TGTGCCAGCAGTTTACAACAGCATAATGAAAAACTGTTTTTT.